These 16 T cell receptor beta chains share one sample of origin, sequenced in a study of blood T cells in healthy people across ages. PCR was performed a second time for roughly 7 to 11 cycles using a sample-barcoded 5' primer and a J-beta primer mix. TCRdb called the 5' RACE reads again in MiXCR, with one record for every CDR3 protein. The sample consists of around 1,600,000 distinct CDR3 sequences, 42% of them appearing once. The sequenced sample was blood. The receptor set was obtained from a woman younger than 35 in good health.

CDR3 sequence reads: CASSVGHGTNTDTQYF. CDR3 DNA: TGTGCCAGCAGCGTAGGGCATGGGACTAATACAGATACGCAGTATTTT. The rearrangement uses TRBV9 and TRBJ2-3; 7 bases fit TRBD2. Germline V lookup: CDR1 SGDLS, CDR2 YYNGEE. V trimming: 0 bases; J trimming: 3 bases; junction bases outside the gene matches: 7. CDR3 length: 16 residues.

The V gene is TRBV7-2, the J gene TRBJ1-1; the D is unclear. The CDR3 is made up of 14 amino acids. Germline values: CDR1 SGHTA, CDR2 FQGNSA. V was trimmed by 7 bases and J by 5 bases, leaving 17 bases between them. The CDR3 here is CASTKVGGETEAFF. As DNA, the CDR3 is TGTGCCAGCACCAAAGTTGGAGGTGAGACTGAAGCTTTCTTT.

V usage is TRBV5-1 and J usage is TRBJ2-3; perhaps TRBD1 as D (6 bases). V was clipped by 5 bases and J by 2 bases, with 24 bases between them. Germline CDR1 SGHRS, CDR2 YFSETQ. The CDR3 extends over 18 amino acids. The DNA of the CDR3 is TGCGCCAGCAGGACCCTTAGCGAGACAGGACTCTTCACAGATACGCAGTATTTT. Its protein product is CASRTLSETGLFTDTQYF.

This clonotype was seen a few times. The chain combines TRBV11-2 with TRBJ2-1, with D unresolved. The V end was cut by 0 bases, the J end by 3 bases, with 9 bases between. CDR3 size: 15 residues. In germline, CDR1 is SGHAT, CDR2 FQNNGV. DNA of the CDR3: TGTGCCAGCAGCTTAGATCCGGCGCTCTACAATGAGCAGTTCTTC. Translated, it gives CASSLDPALYNEQFF.

This clonotype came up a few times. The chain couples TRBV12-3 or TRBV12-4 to TRBJ2-5, with a possible D match to TRBD2 (6 bases). V was trimmed by 2 bases and J by 0 bases, leaving 10 bases between them. CDR3 length: 15 amino acids. The CDR3: CASSLPSAYQETQYF. The CDR3 DNA follows: TGTGCCAGCAGTTTACCTAGCGCCTACCAAGAGACCCAGTACTTC.

In this sample, this clonotype turned up many times. This chain uses TRBV29-1 with TRBJ2-1; 15 nucleotides agree with TRBD2. The CDR3 runs to 16 residues. From germline, CDR1 is SQVTM and CDR2 ANQGSEA. Losses at the gene ends were 1 base for V and 7 bases for J; bases not matched to a gene: 5. CDR3 sequence reads: CSVEGGLAGGVNEQFF. Here the CDR3 DNA reads TGCAGCGTTGAAGGGGGACTAGCGGGAGGTGTTAATGAGCAGTTCTTC.

This clonotype has a handful of counts. This rearrangement joins TRBV14 to TRBJ1-6; TRBD1 might be the D (5 bases). CDR1 SGHDN and CDR2 FVKESK come from the germline V gene. Trimming stripped 3 bases from V and 0 bases from J, with 15 bases between. CDR3 length equals 18 residues. CDR3 sequence (DNA): TGTGCCAGCAGCCATGCTTGGGGGGACGCCTCCTATAATTCACCCCTCCACTTT. As protein: CASSHAWGDASYNSPLHF. Full variable domain (outside the CDR3, taken from reference TRBV14 and TRBJ1-6): EAGVTQFPSHSVIEKGQTVTLRCDPISGHDNLYWYRRVMGKEIKFLLHFVKESKQDESGMPNNRFLAERTGGTYSTLKVQPAELEDSGVYFCASSHAWGDASYNSPLHFGNGTRLTVT.

This clonotype was seen only a few times. The V and J genes are TRBV29-1 and TRBJ2-5, with D tentatively TRBD1 (6 bases). The V end lost 3 bases, the J end lost 11 bases, and 19 bases lay between the germline ends. The CDR3 is made up of 13 amino acids. From germline, CDR1 is SQVTM and CDR2 ANQGSEA. CDR3 sequence reads: CSVEGANLNEQYF. CDR3 sequence (DNA): TGCAGCGTTGAGGGGGCAAACTTGAATGAGCAGTACTTC.

The CDR3 is CASKPPPGLAGPNEQFF. Written as DNA, the CDR3 is TGTGCCAGCAAACCCCCGCCCGGACTAGCGGGACCCAATGAGCAGTTCTTC. The chain is built from TRBV28 and TRBJ2-1; 12 bases line up with TRBD2. Trimming took 7 bases from V and 6 from J; bases not matched to a gene: 13. Germline CDR1 is MDHEN and CDR2 is SYDVKM. The CDR3 runs 17 residues.

This clonotype was counted between two and nine times. The chain carries TRBV5-4 and TRBJ2-1, with 7 bases matching TRBD1. J gave up 9 bases and V 4 bases, and 4 bases lay outside the gene matches. The V gene's germline CDR1 is SGHNT and CDR2 YYREEE (reference sequence). The CDR3 covers 12 residues. The CDR3 DNA reads as TGTGCCAGCAGCGCCGGGACAGCTGAGCAGTTCTTC. Translating it yields CASSAGTAEQFF.

With respect to this clonotype: A much larger clone sits a single nucleotide away, making a read error possible. This rearrangement joins TRBV11-2 to TRBJ2-7, with D unresolved. The J call is uncertain, as TRBJ2-5 better fits the DNA end. CDR1 and CDR2 from the germline V gene are SGHAT and FQNNGV. This CDR3 is built from 13 residues. The CDR3: CASSVVVQETQYF. CDR3 nucleotide sequence: TGTGCCAGCAGCGTAGTGGTCCAAGAGACCCAGTACTTC.

The rearrangement links TRBV28 to TRBJ2-5; 10 nucleotides align to TRBD2. Trimming at V came to 5 bases and at J to 10 bases, leaving 10 bases not matched to a gene. The CDR3 has 14 residues. Germline CDR1 and CDR2: MDHEN and SYDVKM. The CDR3 loop reads CASSKREGRYGQYF. CDR3 coding DNA: TGTGCCAGCAGTAAGCGGGAGGGCCGGTATGGCCAGTACTTC.

This clonotype has just a few counts. This chain connects TRBV20-1 to TRBJ1-5; TRBD1 matches 8 bases. Per germline, CDR1 DFQATT and CDR2 SNEGSKA (reference sequence). The CDR3 loop spans 15 amino acids. V gave up 1 base and J gave up 1 base; unmatched junction bases: 3. CDR3 sequence reads: CSARGDRWSNQPQHF. CDR3 sequence (DNA): TGCAGTGCTAGAGGGGACAGGTGGAGCAATCAGCCCCAGCATTTT.

This clonotype was picked up one time. The V call is TRBV7-9, the J call TRBJ2-5; D gene ambiguous. V lost 8 bases to trimming and J lost 2 bases, with 12 bases between them. The CDR3 sequence is 13 residues long. Germline assignment: CDR1 SEHNR and CDR2 FQNEAQ (reference sequence). The CDR3 DNA is TGTGCCAGCCTACGCGTAGCACAAGAGACCCAGTACTTC. It encodes CASLRVAQETQYF.

V usage is TRBV6-4 and J usage is TRBJ2-1; 9 nucleotides agree with TRBD2. After removal of 2 bases from V and 8 bases from J, the junction contained 7 bases not matched to a gene. The CDR3 extends over 15 amino acids. Germline CDR1 MRHNA, CDR2 SNTAGT. The CDR3 bases are TGTGCCAGCAGTGACGGGGTAGCGGGAGTGGATGAGCAGTTCTTC. It is translated as CASSDGVAGVDEQFF.

This clonotype has only a few counts. V and J are TRBV20-1 and TRBJ1-2; D not certain. This CDR3 is built from 15 residues. The ends were cut back, 3 bases at V and 4 bases at J, with 18 bases in the middle. The germline CDR1 and CDR2 sequences are DFQATT and SNEGSKA (reference sequence). CDR3 loop: CSARIQLALGYGYTF. The CDR3 DNA reads TGCAGTGCTAGGATCCAGTTGGCCCTCGGCTATGGCTACACCTTC.